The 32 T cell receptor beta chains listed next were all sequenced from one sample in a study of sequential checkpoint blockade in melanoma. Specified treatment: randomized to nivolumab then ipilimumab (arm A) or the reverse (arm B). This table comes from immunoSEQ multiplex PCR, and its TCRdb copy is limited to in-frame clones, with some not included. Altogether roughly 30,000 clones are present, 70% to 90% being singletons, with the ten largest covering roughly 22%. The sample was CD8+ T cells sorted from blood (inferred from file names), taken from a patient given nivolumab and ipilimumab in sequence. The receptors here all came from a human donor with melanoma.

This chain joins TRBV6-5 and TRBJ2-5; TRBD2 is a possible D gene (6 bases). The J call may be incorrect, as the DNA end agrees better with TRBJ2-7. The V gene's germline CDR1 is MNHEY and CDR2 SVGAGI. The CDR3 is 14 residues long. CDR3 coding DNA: TGTGCCAGCAGGATGGCTAGCGCTCGCTACGAGCAGTACTTC. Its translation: CASRMASARYEQYF.

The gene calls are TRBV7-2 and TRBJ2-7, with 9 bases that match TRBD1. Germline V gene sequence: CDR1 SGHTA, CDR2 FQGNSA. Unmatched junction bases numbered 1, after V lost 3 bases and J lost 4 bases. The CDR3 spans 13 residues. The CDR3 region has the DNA TGTGCCAGCAGCTTCGGACAGGGGTACGAGCAGTACTTC. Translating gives CASSFGQGYEQYF.

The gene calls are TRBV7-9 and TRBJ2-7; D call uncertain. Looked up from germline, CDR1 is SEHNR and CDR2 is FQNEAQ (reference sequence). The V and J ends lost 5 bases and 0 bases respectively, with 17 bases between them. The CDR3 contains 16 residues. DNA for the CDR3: TGTGCCAGCAGCAACACCGGGTCCTCGGGCTCCTACGAGCAGTACTTC. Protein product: CASSNTGSSGSYEQYF. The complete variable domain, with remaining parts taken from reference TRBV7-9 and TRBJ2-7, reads DTGVSQNPRHKITKRGQNVTFRCDPISEHNRLYWYRQTLGQGPEFLTYFQNEAQLEKSRLLSDRFSAERPKGSFSTLEIQRTEQGDSAMYLCASSNTGSSGSYEQYFGPGTRLTVT.

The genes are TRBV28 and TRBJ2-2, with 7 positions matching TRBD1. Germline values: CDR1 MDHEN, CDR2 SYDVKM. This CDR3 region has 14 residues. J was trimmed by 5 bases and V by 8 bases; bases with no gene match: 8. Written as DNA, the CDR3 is TGTGCCAGCCATAAACAGGGGTGGACCGGGGAGCTGTTTTTT. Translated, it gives CASHKQGWTGELFF. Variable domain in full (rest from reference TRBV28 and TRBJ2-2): DVKVTQSSRYLVKRTGEKVFLECVQDMDHENMFWYRQDPGLGLRLIYFSYDVKMKEKGDIPEGYSVSREKKERFSLILESASTNQTSMYLCASHKQGWTGELFFGEGSRLTVL.

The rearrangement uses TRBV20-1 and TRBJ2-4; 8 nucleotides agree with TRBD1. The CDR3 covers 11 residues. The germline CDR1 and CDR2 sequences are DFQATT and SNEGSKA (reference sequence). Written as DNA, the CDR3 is TGCAGCGCTGACAGGGGTTCAGTACAGTACTTC. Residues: CSADRGSVQYF.

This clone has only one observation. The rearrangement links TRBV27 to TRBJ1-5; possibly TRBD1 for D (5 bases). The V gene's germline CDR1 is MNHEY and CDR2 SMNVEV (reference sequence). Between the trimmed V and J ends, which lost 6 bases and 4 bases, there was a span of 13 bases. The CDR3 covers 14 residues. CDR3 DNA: TGTGCCAGCAGACCAGGGTCTTATAATCAGCCCCAGCATTTT. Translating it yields CASRPGSYNQPQHF.

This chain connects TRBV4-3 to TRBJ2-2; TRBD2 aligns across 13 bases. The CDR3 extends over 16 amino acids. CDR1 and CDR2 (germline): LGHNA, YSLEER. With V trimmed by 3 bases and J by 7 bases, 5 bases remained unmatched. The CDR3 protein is CASSHGLAGDLGELFF. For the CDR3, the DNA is TGCGCCAGCAGCCACGGACTAGCGGGGGACCTCGGGGAGCTGTTTTTT.

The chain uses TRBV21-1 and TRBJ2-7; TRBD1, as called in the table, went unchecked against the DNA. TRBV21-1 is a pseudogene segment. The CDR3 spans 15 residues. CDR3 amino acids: CASSKLDSKVFEQYF. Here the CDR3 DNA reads TGTGCCAGCAGCAAGCTGGACAGTAAAGTATTCGAGCAGTACTTC.

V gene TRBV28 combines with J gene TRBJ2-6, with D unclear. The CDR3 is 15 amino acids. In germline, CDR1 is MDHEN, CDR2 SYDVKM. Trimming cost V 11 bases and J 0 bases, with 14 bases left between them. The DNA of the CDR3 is TGTGCCGTCACTCCTACCGGCTCTGGGGCCAACGTCCTGACTTTC. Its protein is CAVTPTGSGANVLTF.

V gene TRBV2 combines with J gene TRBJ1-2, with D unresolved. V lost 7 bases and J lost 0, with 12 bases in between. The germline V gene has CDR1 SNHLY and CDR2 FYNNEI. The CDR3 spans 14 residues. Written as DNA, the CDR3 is TGTGCCAGCAACCCTTGGGCAGCTAACTATGGCTACACCTTC. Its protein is CASNPWAANYGYTF. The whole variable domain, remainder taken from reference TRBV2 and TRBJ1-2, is EPEVTQTPSHQVTQMGQEVILRCVPISNHLYFYWYRQILGQKVEFLVSFYNNEISEKSEIFDDQFSVERPDGSNFTLKIRSTKLEDSAMYFCASNPWAANYGYTFGSGTRLTVV.

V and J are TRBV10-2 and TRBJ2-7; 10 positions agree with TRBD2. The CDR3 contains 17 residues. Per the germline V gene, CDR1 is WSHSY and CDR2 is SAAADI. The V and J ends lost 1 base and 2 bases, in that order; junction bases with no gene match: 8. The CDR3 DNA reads TGCGCCAGCAGTGAGTTGTCTAGCGGGGGCCCCACCTACGAGCAGTACTTC. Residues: CASSELSSGGPTYEQYF.

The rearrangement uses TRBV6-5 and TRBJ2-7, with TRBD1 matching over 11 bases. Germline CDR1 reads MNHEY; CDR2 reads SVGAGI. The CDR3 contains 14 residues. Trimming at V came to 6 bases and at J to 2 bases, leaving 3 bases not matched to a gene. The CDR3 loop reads CASSGQGAPYEQYF. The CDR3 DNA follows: TGTGCCAGCAGCGGACAGGGGGCCCCCTACGAGCAGTACTTC.

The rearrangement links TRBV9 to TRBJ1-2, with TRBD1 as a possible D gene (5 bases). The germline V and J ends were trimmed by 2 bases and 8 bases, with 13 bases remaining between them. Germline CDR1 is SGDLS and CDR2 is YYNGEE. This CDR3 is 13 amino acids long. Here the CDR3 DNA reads TGTGCCAGCAGCGTTATATGGGGCCTCGGCTACACCTTC. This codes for CASSVIWGLGYTF.

Here the CDR3 reads CASSADSHTDTQYF. The CDR3 bases are TGTGCCAGCAGCGCAGACAGCCACACAGATACGCAGTATTTT. The V call is TRBV7-8, the J call TRBJ2-3; a possible D gene is TRBD1 (5 bases). Trimming left V 5 bases short and J 2 bases short, with 11 bases between. The CDR3 length is 14 residues. Germline CDR1 is SGHVS and CDR2 is FQNEAQ.

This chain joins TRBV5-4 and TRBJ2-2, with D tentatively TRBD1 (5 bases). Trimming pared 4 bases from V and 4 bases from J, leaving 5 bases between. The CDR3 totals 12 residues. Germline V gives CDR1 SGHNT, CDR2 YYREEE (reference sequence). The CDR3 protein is CASSGATGELFF. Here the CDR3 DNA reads TGTGCCAGCAGCGGGGCCACCGGGGAGCTGTTTTTT.

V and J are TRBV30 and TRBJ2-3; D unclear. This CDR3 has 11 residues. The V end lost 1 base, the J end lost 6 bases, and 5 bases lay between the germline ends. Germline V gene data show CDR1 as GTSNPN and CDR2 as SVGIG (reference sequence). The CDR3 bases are TGTGCCTGGAGTGACGGGGATACGCAGTATTTT. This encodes CAWSDGDTQYF.

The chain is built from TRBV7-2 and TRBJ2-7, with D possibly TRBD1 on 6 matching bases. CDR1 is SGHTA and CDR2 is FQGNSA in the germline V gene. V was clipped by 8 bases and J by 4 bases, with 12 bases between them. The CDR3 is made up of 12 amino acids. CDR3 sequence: CASGDTGYEQYF. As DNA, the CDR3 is TGTGCCAGCGGCGACACAGGGTACGAGCAGTACTTC.

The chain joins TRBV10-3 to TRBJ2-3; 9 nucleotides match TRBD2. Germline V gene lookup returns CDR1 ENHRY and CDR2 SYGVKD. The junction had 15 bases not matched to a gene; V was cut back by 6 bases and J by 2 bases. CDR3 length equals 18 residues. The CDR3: CAIRGGRGAGGPTDTQYF. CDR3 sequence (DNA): TGTGCCATCAGGGGGGGCAGGGGTGCGGGAGGGCCCACAGATACGCAGTATTTT.

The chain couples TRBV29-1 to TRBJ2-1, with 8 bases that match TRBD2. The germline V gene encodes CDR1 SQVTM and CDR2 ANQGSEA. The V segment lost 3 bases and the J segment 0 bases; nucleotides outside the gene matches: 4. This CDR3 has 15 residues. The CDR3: CSVEWRGASYNEQFF. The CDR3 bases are TGCAGCGTTGAGTGGCGGGGGGCCTCCTACAATGAGCAGTTCTTC.

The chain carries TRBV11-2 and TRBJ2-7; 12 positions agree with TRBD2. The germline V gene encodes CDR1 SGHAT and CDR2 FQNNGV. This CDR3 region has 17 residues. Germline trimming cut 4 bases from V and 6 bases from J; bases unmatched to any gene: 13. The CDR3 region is CASSSSPGLAGGLEQYF. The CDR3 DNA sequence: TGTGCCAGCAGCTCCTCCCCCGGGCTAGCGGGGGGGCTCGAGCAGTACTTC.

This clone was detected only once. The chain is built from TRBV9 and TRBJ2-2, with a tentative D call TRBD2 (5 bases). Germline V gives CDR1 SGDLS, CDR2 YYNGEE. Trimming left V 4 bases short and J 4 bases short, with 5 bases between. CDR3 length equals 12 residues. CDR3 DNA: TGTGCCAGCAGCACTAGCACCGGGGAGCTGTTTTTT. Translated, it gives CASSTSTGELFF.

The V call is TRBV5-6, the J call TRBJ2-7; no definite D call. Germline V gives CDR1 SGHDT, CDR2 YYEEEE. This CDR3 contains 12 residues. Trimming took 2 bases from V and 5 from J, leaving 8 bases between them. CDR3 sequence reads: CASSFNGNEQYF. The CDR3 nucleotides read TGTGCCAGCAGCTTCAACGGTAACGAGCAGTACTTC. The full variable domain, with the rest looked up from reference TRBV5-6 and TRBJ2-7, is DAGVTQSPTHLIKTRGQQVTLRCSPKSGHDTVSWYQQALGQGPQFIFQYYEEEERQRGNFPDRFSGHQFPNYSSELNVNALLLGDSALYLCASSFNGNEQYFGPGTRLTVT.

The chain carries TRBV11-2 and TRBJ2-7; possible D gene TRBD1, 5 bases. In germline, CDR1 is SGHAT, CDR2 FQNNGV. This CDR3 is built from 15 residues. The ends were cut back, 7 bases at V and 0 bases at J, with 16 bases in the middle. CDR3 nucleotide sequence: TGTGCCAGCAACCCATTCGCGACAGCCTCCTACGAGCAGTACTTC. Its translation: CASNPFATASYEQYF.

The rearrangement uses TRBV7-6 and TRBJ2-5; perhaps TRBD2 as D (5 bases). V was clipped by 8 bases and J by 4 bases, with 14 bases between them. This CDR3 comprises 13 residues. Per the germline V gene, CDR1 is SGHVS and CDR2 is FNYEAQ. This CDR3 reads CASWAGLGETQYF. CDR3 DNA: TGTGCCAGCTGGGCGGGTTTAGGAGAGACCCAGTACTTC.

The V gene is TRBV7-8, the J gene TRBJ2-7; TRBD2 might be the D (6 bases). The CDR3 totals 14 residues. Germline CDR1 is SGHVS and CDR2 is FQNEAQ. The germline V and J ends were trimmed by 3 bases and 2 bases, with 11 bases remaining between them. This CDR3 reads CASSFTGETYEQYF. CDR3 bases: TGTGCCAGCAGCTTTACGGGGGAGACCTACGAGCAGTACTTC. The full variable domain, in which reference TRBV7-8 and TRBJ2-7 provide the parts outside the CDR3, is GAGVSQSPRYKVAKRGQDVALRCDPISGHVSLFWYQQALGQGPEFLTYFQNEAQLDKSGLPSDRFFAERPEGSVSTLKIQRTQQEDSAVYLCASSFTGETYEQYFGPGTRLTVT.

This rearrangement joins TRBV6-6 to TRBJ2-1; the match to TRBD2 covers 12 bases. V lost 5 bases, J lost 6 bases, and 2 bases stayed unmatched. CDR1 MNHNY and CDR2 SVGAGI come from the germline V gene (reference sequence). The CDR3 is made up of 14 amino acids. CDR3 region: CASSALAGGNEQFF. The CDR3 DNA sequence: TGTGCCAGCAGTGCACTAGCGGGGGGCAATGAGCAGTTCTTC.

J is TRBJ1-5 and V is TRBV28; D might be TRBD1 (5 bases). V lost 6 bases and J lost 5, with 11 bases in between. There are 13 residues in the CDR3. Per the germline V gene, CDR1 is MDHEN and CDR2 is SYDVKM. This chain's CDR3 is CASRGRGYQPQHF. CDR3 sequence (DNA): TGTGCCAGCAGGGGGCGTGGGTATCAGCCCCAGCATTTT.

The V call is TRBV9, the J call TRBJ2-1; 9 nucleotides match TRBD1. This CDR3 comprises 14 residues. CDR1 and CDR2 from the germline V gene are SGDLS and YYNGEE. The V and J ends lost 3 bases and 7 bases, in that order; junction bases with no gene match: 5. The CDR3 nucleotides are TGTGCCAGCAGCGCTGGGACAGGGAGGAATGAGCAGTTCTTC. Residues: CASSAGTGRNEQFF.

CDR3 DNA sequence: TGTGCCATCAGTGATCTCGGACAGGGTTATGAGCAGTTCTTC. Translated: CAISDLGQGYEQFF. The rearrangement joins TRBV10-3 to TRBJ2-1, with 8 nucleotides matching TRBD1. The CDR3 contains 14 residues. J lost 8 bases, V lost 3 bases, and 6 bases had no gene match. Germline CDR1 ENHRY, CDR2 SYGVKD.

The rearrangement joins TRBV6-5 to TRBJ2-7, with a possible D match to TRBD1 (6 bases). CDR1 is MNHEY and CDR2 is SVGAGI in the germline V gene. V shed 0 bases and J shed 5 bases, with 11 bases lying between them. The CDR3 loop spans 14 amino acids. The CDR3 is CASSYSLRGNEQYF. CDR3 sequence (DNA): TGTGCCAGCAGTTACTCGTTAAGGGGGAACGAGCAGTACTTC.

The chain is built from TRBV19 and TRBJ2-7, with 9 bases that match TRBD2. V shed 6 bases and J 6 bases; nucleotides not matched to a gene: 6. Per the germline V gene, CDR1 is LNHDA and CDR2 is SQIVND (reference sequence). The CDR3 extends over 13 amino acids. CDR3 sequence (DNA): TGTGCCAGTAGCCTGGGACTAGCAGGCGAGCAGTACTTC. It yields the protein CASSLGLAGEQYF. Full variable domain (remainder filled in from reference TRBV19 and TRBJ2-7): DGGITQSPKYLFRKEGQNVTLSCEQNLNHDAMYWYRQDPGQGLRLIYYSQIVNDFQKGDIAEGYSVSREKKESFPLTVTSAQKNPTAFYLCASSLGLAGEQYFGPGTRLTVT.

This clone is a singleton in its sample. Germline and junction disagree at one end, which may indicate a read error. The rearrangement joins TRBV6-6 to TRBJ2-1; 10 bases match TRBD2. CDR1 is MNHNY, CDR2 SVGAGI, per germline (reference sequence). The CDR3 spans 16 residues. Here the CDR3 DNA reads TGTGCCAGCAGTCACTCCAGCGGGAGGGGGTCCTATGAGCAGTTCTTC. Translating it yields CASSHSSGRGSYEQFF.